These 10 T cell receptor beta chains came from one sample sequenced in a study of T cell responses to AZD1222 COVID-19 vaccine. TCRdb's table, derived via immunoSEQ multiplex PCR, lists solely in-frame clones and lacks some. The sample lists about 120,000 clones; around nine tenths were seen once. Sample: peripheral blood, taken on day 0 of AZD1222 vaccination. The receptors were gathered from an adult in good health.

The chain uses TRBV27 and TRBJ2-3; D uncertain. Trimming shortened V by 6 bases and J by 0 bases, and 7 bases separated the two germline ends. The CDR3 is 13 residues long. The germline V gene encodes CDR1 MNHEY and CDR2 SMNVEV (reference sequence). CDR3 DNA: TGTGCCAGCAGCAACCCTAGCACAGATACGCAGTATTTT. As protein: CASSNPSTDTQYF.

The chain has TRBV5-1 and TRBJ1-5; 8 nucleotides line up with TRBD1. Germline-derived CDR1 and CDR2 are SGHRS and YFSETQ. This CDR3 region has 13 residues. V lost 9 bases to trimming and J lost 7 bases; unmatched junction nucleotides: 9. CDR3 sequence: CATSTGDGQPQHF. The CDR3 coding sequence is TGCGCCACCTCGACAGGGGACGGGCAGCCCCAGCATTTT.

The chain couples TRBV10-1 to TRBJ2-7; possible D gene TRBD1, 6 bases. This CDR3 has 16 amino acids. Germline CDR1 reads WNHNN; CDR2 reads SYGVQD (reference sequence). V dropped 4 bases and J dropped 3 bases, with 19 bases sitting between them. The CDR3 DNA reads TGCGCCAGCAGTGGGGGGCCGGGACGGGGCATCTACGAGCAGTACTTC. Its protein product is CASSGGPGRGIYEQYF.

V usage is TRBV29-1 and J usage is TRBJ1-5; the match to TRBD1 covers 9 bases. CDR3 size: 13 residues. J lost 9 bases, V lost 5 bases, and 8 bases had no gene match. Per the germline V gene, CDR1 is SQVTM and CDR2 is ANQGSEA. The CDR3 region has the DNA TGCAGCGTTAGGGGACAGGGACCGGGGCCCCAGCATTTT. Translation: CSVRGQGPGPQHF.

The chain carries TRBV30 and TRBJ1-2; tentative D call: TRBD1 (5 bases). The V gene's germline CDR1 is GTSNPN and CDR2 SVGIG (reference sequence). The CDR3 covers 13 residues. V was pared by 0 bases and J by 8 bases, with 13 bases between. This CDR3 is CAWSVTVLGGYTF. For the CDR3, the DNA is TGTGCCTGGAGTGTGACAGTTTTGGGAGGCTACACCTTC.

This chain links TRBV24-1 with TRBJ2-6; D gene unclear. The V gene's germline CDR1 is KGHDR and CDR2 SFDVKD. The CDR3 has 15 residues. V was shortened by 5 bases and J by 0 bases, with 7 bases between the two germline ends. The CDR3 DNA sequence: TGTGCCACCAGTGCCCCGGCCTCTGGGGCCAACGTCCTGACTTTC. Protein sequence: CATSAPASGANVLTF.

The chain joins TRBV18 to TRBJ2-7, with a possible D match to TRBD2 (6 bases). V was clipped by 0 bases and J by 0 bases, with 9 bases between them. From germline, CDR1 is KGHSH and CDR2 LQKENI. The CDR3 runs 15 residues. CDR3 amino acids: CASSPPRGSSYEQYF. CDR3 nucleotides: TGTGCCAGCTCACCACCACGGGGGAGCTCCTACGAGCAGTACTTC.

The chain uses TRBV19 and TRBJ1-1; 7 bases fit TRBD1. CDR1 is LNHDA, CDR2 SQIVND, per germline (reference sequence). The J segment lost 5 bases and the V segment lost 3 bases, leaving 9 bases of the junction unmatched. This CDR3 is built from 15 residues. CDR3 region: CASSMGPRGGTEAFF. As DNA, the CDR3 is TGTGCCAGTAGTATGGGCCCCAGGGGGGGTACTGAAGCTTTCTTT.

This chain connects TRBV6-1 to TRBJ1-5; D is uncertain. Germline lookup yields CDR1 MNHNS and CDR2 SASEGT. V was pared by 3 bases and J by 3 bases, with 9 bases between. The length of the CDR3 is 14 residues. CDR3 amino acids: CASSDEPNNQPQHF. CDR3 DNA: TGTGCCAGCAGTGATGAGCCGAACAATCAGCCCCAGCATTTT.

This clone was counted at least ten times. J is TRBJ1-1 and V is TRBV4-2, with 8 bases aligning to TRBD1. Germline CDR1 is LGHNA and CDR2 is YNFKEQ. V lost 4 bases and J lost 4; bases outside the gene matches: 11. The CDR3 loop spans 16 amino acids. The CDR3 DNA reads TGTGCCAGCAGCCCTGGGACAGGACCCCATGCCACTGAAGCTTTCTTT. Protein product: CASSPGTGPHATEAFF.